A selection of T cell receptor beta chains follows, all from one sample in a study of graft-versus-host responses after intestinal transplantation. For these TCRs, the target antigens are not known. Profiled with immunoSEQ multiplex PCR; TCRdb holds only in-frame clones, not every one. The repertoire includes just under 85,000 clones, 91% of them detected once, and 6.5% to 8.5% sits in the top ten. The source was unstimulated CD8+ T cells sorted from spleen or lymph node cells, collected before transplant. These receptors originate from a human donor who was the organ donor for an intestinal transplant. CDR3s include the opening cysteine and the closing phenylalanine or tryptophan. Each record gives: J gene, V gene, CDR3 protein.

>TRBJ2-7|TRBV19
CASSKQGHSYEQYF
>TRBJ2-7|TRBV19
CATSSGLSYEQYF
>TRBJ1-2|TRBV29-1
CSEGDGYTF
>TRBJ1-4|TRBV6-5
CASSYSSANEKLFF
>TRBJ2-1|TRBV4-1
CASSQDHSGIYNEQFF
>TRBJ1-1|TRBV6-1
CASSPPGTVAGKAFF
>TRBJ1-4|TRBV6-5
CASSPANDNEKLFF
>TRBJ1-5|TRBV5-1
CASSLAKEGANQPQHF
>TRBJ2-7|TRBV15
CATSPRRLDYEQYF
>TRBJ1-1|TRBV21-1
CASSNRTGRGAEAFF
>TRBJ2-1|TRBV19
CASSMGAYNEQFF
>TRBJ1-3|TRBV9
CASSPHPRGGQGVGNTIYF
>TRBJ2-1|TRBV28
CASSRTAGVGDNEQFF
>TRBJ2-3|TRBV7-3
CASSVTGATGDTQYF
>TRBJ1-2|TRBV19
CASSIDSPRDRVGGYTF
>TRBJ2-1|TRBV19
CASTPTSASYNEQFF
>TRBJ2-7|TRBV14
CASSQENGGEQYF
>TRBJ2-7|TRBV15
CATSRDQDGDWVQEQYF
>TRBJ2-7|TRBV10-3
CAIMNSNDSYEQYF
>TRBJ1-1|TRBV11-2
CASSYNPKTGAAEAFF